Shown below are 24 T cell receptor beta chains from a single sample sequenced in a study of blood T cell repertoires in COVID-19. Profiling relied on immunoSEQ multiplex PCR, and the TCRdb table lists in-frame clones only, not all of them. The table has about 90,000 clones, 85% to 95% seen once. Sequences were obtained from peripheral blood. These receptor sequences come from a human donor with active COVID-19. The donor label of this sample is uncertain.

The chain recombines TRBV4-2 with TRBJ2-3; 11 bases are a match to TRBD2. The CDR3 has 16 amino acids. Germline V gives CDR1 LGHNA, CDR2 YNFKEQ. The ends lost 0 bases at V and 6 bases at J; junction bases unmatched: 5. The CDR3 is CASSQERSSGGDTQYF. CDR3 nucleotides: TGTGCCAGCAGCCAAGAAAGGTCTAGCGGGGGGGATACGCAGTATTTT.

V is TRBV18 and J is TRBJ2-3; D is unresolved. Trimming stripped 1 base from V and 0 bases from J, with 8 bases between. The germline CDR1 and CDR2 sequences are KGHSH and LQKENI. The CDR3 is made up of 15 amino acids. CDR3 residues: CASSPRDISTDTQYF. CDR3 DNA sequence: TGTGCCAGCTCACCACGCGACATCAGCACAGATACGCAGTATTTT.

The J gene is TRBJ1-1, the V gene TRBV19; 9 nucleotides agree with TRBD1. The V segment lost 5 bases and the J segment 6 bases; nucleotides outside the gene matches: 13. Germline CDR1 is LNHDA and CDR2 is SQIVND (reference sequence). This CDR3 is 16 amino acids long. The CDR3 protein is CASSQQGALGWAEAFF. CDR3 nucleotide sequence: TGTGCCAGTAGTCAACAGGGGGCGCTTGGTTGGGCTGAAGCTTTCTTT.

This chain connects TRBV9 to TRBJ2-5; 11 nucleotides line up with TRBD2. There are 17 residues in the CDR3. Germline V gene sequence: CDR1 SGDLS, CDR2 YYNGEE. V dropped 0 bases and J dropped 4; count of bases not matched to a gene: 8. CDR3 in amino acids: CASSVDSGGAFPETQYF. As DNA, the CDR3 is TGTGCCAGCAGCGTAGATAGCGGGGGGGCCTTCCCAGAGACCCAGTACTTC.

This clone came up once. V gene TRBV15 combines with J gene TRBJ2-2, with 12 bases aligning to TRBD2. The CDR3 is 17 amino acids. Germline V gene data show CDR1 as LNHNV and CDR2 as YYDKDF (reference sequence). The junction had 4 bases not matched to a gene; V was cut back by 1 base and J by 4 bases. In DNA form, the CDR3 reads TGTGCCACCAGCAGAGGTCTAGCGGGGGGGCCCACCGGGGAGCTGTTTTTT. It yields the protein CATSRGLAGGPTGELFF.

The chain recombines TRBV21-1 with TRBJ1-2; the table's D call TRBD1 went unverified against the DNA. TRBV21-1 is an annotated pseudogene. The CDR3 sequence is 17 residues long. CDR3 loop: CASSKADRGRKFYGYTF. CDR3 coding DNA: TGTGCCAGCAGCAAAGCGGACAGGGGGAGGAAGTTCTATGGCTACACCTTC.

The rearrangement uses TRBV19 and TRBJ2-3, with 12 nucleotides matching TRBD2. This CDR3 region has 15 residues. Germline V gives CDR1 LNHDA, CDR2 SQIVND (reference sequence). The trim removed 4 bases at V and 9 bases at J, leaving 8 bases unmatched. For the CDR3, the DNA is TGTGCCAGTAGTAAAACTAGCGGGGGGCCAGGGACGCAGTATTTT. It encodes CASSKTSGGPGTQYF.

The CDR3 DNA reads as TGTGCCAGCAGCCTAGACAGGGCGAGAAATTCACCCCTCCACTTT. Its protein is CASSLDRARNSPLHF. This chain connects TRBV5-4 to TRBJ1-6; 7 nucleotides agree with TRBD1. The germline V gene has CDR1 SGHNT and CDR2 YYREEE (reference sequence). The CDR3 contains 15 residues. Losses at the gene ends were 4 bases for V and 7 bases for J; bases not matched to a gene: 8.

This rearrangement joins TRBV2 to TRBJ2-1, with D possibly being TRBD2 (6 bases). Germline V lookup: CDR1 SNHLY, CDR2 FYNNEI. Trimming shortened V by 8 bases and J by 5 bases, and 16 bases separated the two germline ends. CDR3 length equals 14 residues. CDR3 region: CASYSGTYDNEQFF. CDR3 DNA sequence: TGTGCCAGCTACTCCGGGACTTATGACAATGAGCAGTTCTTC.

V and J are TRBV6-2 or TRBV6-3 and TRBJ2-1; the match to TRBD2 covers 13 bases. The CDR3 loop spans 14 amino acids. J lost 14 bases, V lost 2 bases, and 6 bases had no gene match. Germline V lookup: CDR1 MNHEY, CDR2 SVGEGT. The CDR3 reads CASSYLLAGGREFF. The CDR3 nucleotides are TGTGCCAGCAGTTACCTACTAGCGGGGGGGCGCGAGTTCTTC.

This chain uses TRBV7-8 with TRBJ2-1; 8 nucleotides match TRBD1. Germline V CDR1 and CDR2: SGHVS, FQNEAQ. The length of the CDR3 is 14 residues. J lost 8 bases, V lost 1 base, and 4 bases had no gene match. This chain's CDR3 is CASSLDRGRYEQFF. CDR3 bases: TGTGCCAGCAGCTTAGACAGGGGGAGGTATGAGCAGTTCTTC.

In this sample, this clone turned up once. The chain joins TRBV28 to TRBJ1-6; 7 bases align to TRBD1. Germline-derived CDR1 and CDR2 are MDHEN and SYDVKM. This CDR3 has 12 amino acids. The V gene end was trimmed by 2 bases and the J gene end by 14 bases; junction bases not matched to a gene: 3. Here the CDR3 reads CASSLIQGSLHF. DNA of the CDR3: TGTGCCAGCAGTTTAATACAGGGGTCCCTCCACTTT.

This clone was observed once. The chain links TRBV28 to TRBJ2-1; 8 nucleotides line up with TRBD1. The V gene end was trimmed by 5 bases and the J gene end by 5 bases; junction bases not matched to a gene: 5. CDR1 and CDR2 from the germline V gene are MDHEN and SYDVKM. The CDR3 extends over 14 amino acids. The CDR3 region is CASSPGQGNNEQFF. CDR3 nucleotides: TGTGCCAGCAGTCCCGGACAGGGAAACAATGAGCAGTTCTTC.

The chain links TRBV5-5 to TRBJ2-1; 10 nucleotides match TRBD2. This CDR3 spans 15 amino acids. J was trimmed by 5 bases and V by 2 bases; bases with no gene match: 4. The germline CDR1 and CDR2 sequences are SGHKS and YYEKEE (reference sequence). The CDR3 is CASSFGLAENNEQFF. In DNA, the CDR3 is TGTGCCAGCAGCTTTGGACTAGCGGAAAACAATGAGCAGTTCTTC. The whole variable domain, remainder taken from reference TRBV5-5 and TRBJ2-1, is DAGVTQSPTHLIKTRGQQVTLRCSPISGHKSVSWYQQVLGQGPQFIFQYYEKEERGRGNFPDRFSARQFPNYSSELNVNALLLGDSALYLCASSFGLAENNEQFFGPGTRLTVL.

The J gene is TRBJ2-1, the V gene TRBV6-6, with 8 bases matching TRBD2. Losses at the gene ends were 5 bases for V and 8 bases for J; bases not matched to a gene: 2. The germline V gene has CDR1 MNHNY and CDR2 SVGAGI (reference sequence). The CDR3 length is 12 residues. This CDR3 is CASSATSDEQFF. The CDR3 nucleotides are TGTGCCAGCAGTGCGACTAGCGATGAGCAGTTCTTC.

CDR3 bases: TGCAGTGCTAGTTATAGCGGGGGGCAAGAGACCCAGTACTTC. Translating gives CSASYSGGQETQYF. The chain recombines TRBV20-1 with TRBJ2-5, with 10 bases identical to TRBD2. The CDR3 spans 14 residues. Germline values: CDR1 DFQATT, CDR2 SNEGSKA (reference sequence). The junction had 3 bases not matched to a gene; V was cut back by 3 bases and J by 2 bases.

The chain joins TRBV10-1 to TRBJ2-7; 7 nucleotides agree with TRBD1. The trim removed 6 bases at V and 2 bases at J, leaving 7 bases unmatched. Germline V gene data show CDR1 as WNHNN and CDR2 as SYGVQD (reference sequence). The CDR3 extends over 14 amino acids. This chain's CDR3 is CASSRTGETYEQYF. CDR3 coding DNA: TGCGCCAGCAGCCGTACAGGGGAAACCTACGAGCAGTACTTC.

This chain uses TRBV5-1 with TRBJ2-7; a weak D match, TRBD1 (5 bases). This CDR3 has 13 amino acids. Germline V gene sequence: CDR1 SGHRS, CDR2 YFSETQ. Deletions cut 2 bases from V and 2 bases from J, with 8 bases between. The CDR3 here is CASSFDRPYEQYF. The CDR3 DNA sequence: TGCGCCAGCAGCTTCGACAGACCCTACGAGCAGTACTTC.

The chain carries TRBV14 and TRBJ1-1; no firm D call. Germline CDR1 SGHDN, CDR2 FVKESK. This CDR3 comprises 11 residues. V lost 6 bases, J lost 2 bases, and 4 bases lay in between. For the CDR3, the DNA is TGTGCCAGCAGTCATAACACTGAAGCTTTCTTT. Protein product: CASSHNTEAFF.

The chain combines TRBV5-1 with TRBJ2-7; D is perhaps TRBD1 (5 bases). Germline loops: CDR1 SGHRS, CDR2 YFSETQ. CDR3 size: 14 residues. V lost 0 bases, J lost 4 bases, and 11 bases lay in between. Here the CDR3 reads CASSLVSQGYEQYF. In nucleotides, the CDR3 is TGCGCCAGCAGCTTGGTCAGTCAGGGATACGAGCAGTACTTC.

The chain has TRBV7-2 and TRBJ2-7; D ambiguous. In germline, CDR1 is SGHTA, CDR2 FQGNSA. The CDR3 consists of 11 residues. Trimming left V 5 bases short and J 4 bases short, with 6 bases between. CDR3 loop: CASSHSYEQYF. CDR3 bases: TGTGCCAGCAGCCACTCGTACGAGCAGTACTTC.

This rearrangement joins TRBV19 to TRBJ1-2, with 10 bases that match TRBD1. The CDR3 length is 15 residues. After removal of 6 bases from V and 3 bases from J, the junction contained 7 bases not matched to a gene. Germline lookup yields CDR1 LNHDA and CDR2 SQIVND (reference sequence). CDR3 nucleotide sequence: TGTGCCAGTAGACCCGGGACAGGGGACTACTATGGCTACACCTTC. It is translated as CASRPGTGDYYGYTF.

V gene TRBV7-2 combines with J gene TRBJ2-1, with TRBD2 as a possible D gene (7 bases). This CDR3 comprises 16 residues. In germline, CDR1 is SGHTA, CDR2 FQGNSA. Trimming removed 5 bases at V and 5 bases at J, with 19 bases between. CDR3 protein: CASSPRWGGLDNEQFF. In nucleotides, the CDR3 is TGTGCCAGCAGCCCGCGATGGGGGGGCCTCGACAATGAGCAGTTCTTC.

The chain uses TRBV19 and TRBJ1-5; 7 bases align to TRBD1. V dropped 11 bases and J dropped 0; count of bases not matched to a gene: 4. The CDR3 has 13 amino acids. Per the germline V gene, CDR1 is LNHDA and CDR2 is SQIVND (reference sequence). CDR3 region: CAARQGSNQPQHF. As DNA, the CDR3 is TGTGCCGCCCGACAGGGTAGCAATCAGCCCCAGCATTTT.